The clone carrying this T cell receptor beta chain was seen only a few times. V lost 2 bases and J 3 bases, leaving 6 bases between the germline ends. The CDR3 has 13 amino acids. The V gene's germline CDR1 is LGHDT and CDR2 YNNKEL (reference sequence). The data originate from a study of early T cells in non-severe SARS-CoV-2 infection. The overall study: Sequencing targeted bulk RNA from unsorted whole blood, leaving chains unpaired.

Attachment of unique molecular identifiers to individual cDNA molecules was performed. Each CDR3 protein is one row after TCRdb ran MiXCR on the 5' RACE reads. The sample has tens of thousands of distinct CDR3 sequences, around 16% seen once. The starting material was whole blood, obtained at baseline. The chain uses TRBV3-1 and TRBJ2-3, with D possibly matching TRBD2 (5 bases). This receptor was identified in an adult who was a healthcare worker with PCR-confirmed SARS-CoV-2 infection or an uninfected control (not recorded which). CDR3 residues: CASSQLATDTQYF. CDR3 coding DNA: TGTGCCAGCAGCCAACTAGCTACAGATACGCAGTATTTT.